Sequencing of this TCR beta chain was carried out in a study of CD8 T cells in ankylosing spondylitis. General study findings and limits: There were earlier reports of some motif variants in reactive arthritis synovial fluid and blood.

This clonotype turned up a few times. Its antigen is not known. TCRdb re-called the 5' RACE reads through MiXCR, storing one row per CDR3 protein. The sample includes about 190,000 distinct CDR3 sequences, approximately 13% seen only once; the top ten take 9.5% to 12%. The CDR3 totals 19 residues. Per germline, CDR1 LNHNV and CDR2 YYDKDF (reference sequence). With V trimmed by 5 bases and J by 3 bases, 17 bases remained unmatched. The sample taken for sequencing was blood, either unsorted or a sorted T cell fraction (not recorded which). The clonotype was recovered from a female donor with ankylosing spondylitis or in good health (not recorded which). The chain recombines TRBV15 with TRBJ1-5; 9 bases are shared with TRBD1. In DNA, the CDR3 is TGTGCCACCAGCTCATTTGGGACAGGGATGCATCCCTACAATCAGCCCCAGCATTTT. This translates into CATSSFGTGMHPYNQPQHF.